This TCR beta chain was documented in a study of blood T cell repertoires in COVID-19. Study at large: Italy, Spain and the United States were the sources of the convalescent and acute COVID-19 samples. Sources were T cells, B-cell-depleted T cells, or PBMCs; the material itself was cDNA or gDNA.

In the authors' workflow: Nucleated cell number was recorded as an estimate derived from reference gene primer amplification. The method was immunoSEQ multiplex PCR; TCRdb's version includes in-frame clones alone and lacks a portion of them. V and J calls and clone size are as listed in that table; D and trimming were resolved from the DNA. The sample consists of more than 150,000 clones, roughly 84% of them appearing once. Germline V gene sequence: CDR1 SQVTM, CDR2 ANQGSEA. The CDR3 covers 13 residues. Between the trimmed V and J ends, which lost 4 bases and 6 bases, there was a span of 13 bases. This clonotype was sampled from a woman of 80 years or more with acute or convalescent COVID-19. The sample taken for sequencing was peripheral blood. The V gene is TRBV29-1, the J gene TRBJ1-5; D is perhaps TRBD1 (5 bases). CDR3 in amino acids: CSVGGERGQPQHF. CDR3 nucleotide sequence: TGCAGCGTTGGCGGGGAGAGGGGTCAGCCCCAGCATTTT.